The 14 T cell receptor beta chains reported below all come from one sample, sequenced in a study of T cells expressing NK-cell markers (dated by TCRdb to 2020 to 2022). The library was produced with 5' RACE. Reads for this sample came from an Illumina HiSeq 2000. TCRdb reprocessed the public reads and reports one entry per CDR3 protein sequence, without DNA. The record for this sample contains some 140,000 distinct CDR3 sequences. Around a third of the sample comes from the top ten. Sample: blood T cells: a sorted CD56 or NKG2C T cell subset, CD4+ or CD8+ T cells, or bulk PBMC T cells (not recorded which). All receptors come from a woman in her fifties or sixties in good health. Donor details come from another sample of the same person, matched by shared clones.

The chain has TRBV11-2 and TRBJ2-2. This CDR3 is 12 amino acids long. Germline V gene lookup returns CDR1 SGHAT and CDR2 FQNNGV. This chain's CDR3 is CASSPRAGELFF.

V and J are TRBV27 and TRBJ2-1; TCRdb's D call, TRBD2, is unchecked because there is no DNA. Germline loops: CDR1 MNHEY, CDR2 SMNVEV (reference sequence). CDR3 size: 13 residues. CDR3 loop: CASSSGSWNEQFF.

The genes are TRBV4-1 and TRBJ2-2; with no DNA, the TCRdb D assignment of TRBD1 cannot be verified. This CDR3 contains 17 residues. Germline V gives CDR1 MGHRA, CDR2 YSYEKL. CDR3 in amino acids: CASSQKVAGGYTGELFF.

The rearrangement joins TRBV7-9 to TRBJ1-1; the D call from TCRdb, TRBD1, cannot be confirmed without DNA. The CDR3 consists of 15 residues. Germline CDR1 is SEHNR and CDR2 is FQNEAQ (reference sequence). The chain's CDR3 is CASSLERGLGAEAFF.

The V gene is TRBV5-1, the J gene TRBJ2-7; TCRdb lists TRBD1, though no DNA is available to test this call. Germline CDR1 and CDR2: SGHRS and YFSETQ. The CDR3 length is 14 residues. The CDR3 sequence is CASKLTGGSYEQYF.

The chain links TRBV20-1 to TRBJ2-1; TCRdb names TRBD2, which stays unverified in the absence of DNA. The CDR3 totals 16 residues. Per the germline V gene, CDR1 is DFQATT and CDR2 is SNEGSKA (reference sequence). This chain's CDR3 is CSASGSGRAYGNEQFF.

The CDR3 loop is CSAVGLAVNEQFF. The chain uses TRBV29-1 and TRBJ2-1; absent DNA, TCRdb's TRBD2 call cannot be checked. CDR1 and CDR2 from the germline V gene are SQVTM and ANQGSEA. This CDR3 is 13 amino acids long.

The chain's CDR3 is CASSPLADWGEKLFF. The J gene is TRBJ1-4, the V gene TRBV9; TCRdb outputs TRBD1, but without DNA this stays unchecked. Germline V gives CDR1 SGDLS, CDR2 YYNGEE. This CDR3 has 15 amino acids.

The chain uses TRBV4-1 and TRBJ2-1; without DNA, the TCRdb call of TRBD1 cannot be checked. Germline CDR1 MGHRA, CDR2 YSYEKL. This CDR3 contains 13 residues. The CDR3 protein is CASSQTGGDEQFF.

The chain is built from TRBV9 and TRBJ2-7; TCRdb's D gene call, TRBD1, goes unchecked for lack of DNA. This CDR3 is built from 15 residues. Germline V gene lookup returns CDR1 SGDLS and CDR2 YYNGEE. The CDR3 loop is CASSPGGRDLHEQYF.

V is TRBV11-2 and J is TRBJ2-2. The CDR3 contains 12 residues. Looked up from germline, CDR1 is SGHAT and CDR2 is FQNNGV. CDR3 sequence reads: CASSSQAGELFF.

This chain joins TRBV5-1 and TRBJ2-1; TCRdb names TRBD2, which stays unverified in the absence of DNA. Germline values: CDR1 SGHRS, CDR2 YFSETQ. The CDR3 is 14 residues long. CDR3 loop: CASSGVGRVDEQFF.

V and J are TRBV27 and TRBJ1-5. Germline CDR1 is MNHEY and CDR2 is SMNVEV (reference sequence). The CDR3 has 17 amino acids. The CDR3 reads CASSLVGSVYSNQPQHF.

J is TRBJ2-7 and V is TRBV7-9; TCRdb's D call, TRBD2, is unchecked because there is no DNA. This CDR3 is built from 15 residues. Germline loops: CDR1 SEHNR, CDR2 FQNEAQ (reference sequence). The CDR3 sequence is CASSSDYSAEGEQYF.